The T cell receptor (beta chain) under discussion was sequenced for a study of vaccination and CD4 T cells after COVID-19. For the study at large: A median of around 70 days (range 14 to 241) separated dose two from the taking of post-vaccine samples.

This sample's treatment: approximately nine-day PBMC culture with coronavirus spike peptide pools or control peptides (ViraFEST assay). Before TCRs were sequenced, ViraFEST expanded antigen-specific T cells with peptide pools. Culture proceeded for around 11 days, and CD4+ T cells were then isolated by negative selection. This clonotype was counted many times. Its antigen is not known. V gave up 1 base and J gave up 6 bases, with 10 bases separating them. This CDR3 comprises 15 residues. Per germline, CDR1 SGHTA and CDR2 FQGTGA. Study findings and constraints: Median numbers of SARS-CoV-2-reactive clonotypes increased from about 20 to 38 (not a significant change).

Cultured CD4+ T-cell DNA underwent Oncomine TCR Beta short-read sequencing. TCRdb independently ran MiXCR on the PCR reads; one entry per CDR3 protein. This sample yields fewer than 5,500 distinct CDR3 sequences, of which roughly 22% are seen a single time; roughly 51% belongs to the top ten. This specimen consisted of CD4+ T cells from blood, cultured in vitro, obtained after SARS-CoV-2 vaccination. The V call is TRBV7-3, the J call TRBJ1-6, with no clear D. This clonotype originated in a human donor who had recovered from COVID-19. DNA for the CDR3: TGTGCCAGCAGCTTAATAGGGAATGGTAATTCACCCCTCCACTTT. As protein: CASSLIGNGNSPLHF.